The 14 T cell receptor beta chains given below trace back to one sample, sequenced in a study of OX40 agonist ivuxolimab in advanced cancers. Sequencing used immunoSEQ multiplex PCR; TCRdb keeps in-frame clones, though not all of them. The profile shows 60,000 to 95,000 clones, 90% of them singletons. The sample consisted of CD4+ or CD8+ T cells sorted from blood, taken in a trial of the OX40 agonist ivuxolimab. The receptor source for this set is an adult with an advanced solid tumor such as melanoma, head and neck, liver or kidney cancer.

The chain's CDR3 is CASRTGNTYEQYF. The CDR3 nucleotides are TGTGCCAGCAGAACAGGGAACACCTACGAGCAGTACTTC. The chain employs TRBV28 and TRBJ2-7; possible D gene TRBD1, 6 bases. V lost 6 bases and J lost 2, with 11 bases in between. The CDR3 totals 13 residues. The germline gives CDR1 MDHEN, CDR2 SYDVKM.

The chain carries TRBV30 and TRBJ2-7; 8 bases line up with TRBD1. The germline CDR1 and CDR2 sequences are GTSNPN and SVGIG (reference sequence). This CDR3 has 16 residues. V lost 1 base, J lost 0 bases, and 8 bases stayed unmatched. DNA of the CDR3: TGTGCCTGGAGTGAAAAGGGACAGGTTAGCTCCTACGAGCAGTACTTC. Its protein is CAWSEKGQVSSYEQYF. Together with reference TRBV30 and TRBJ2-7, the CDR3 gives the full variable domain: SQTIHQWPATLVQPVGSPLSLECTVEGTSNPNLYWYRQAAGRGLQLLFYSVGIGQISSEVPQNLSASRPQDRQFILSSKKLLLSDSGFYLCAWSEKGQVSSYEQYFGPGTRLTVT.

V and J are TRBV7-9 and TRBJ2-7; D remains unclear. Trimming shortened V by 3 bases and J by 3 bases, and 3 bases separated the two germline ends. CDR1 SEHNR and CDR2 FQNEAQ come from the germline V gene (reference sequence). The CDR3 sequence is 11 residues long. CDR3 loop: CASSFNYEQYF. In DNA, the CDR3 is TGTGCCAGCAGCTTTAACTACGAGCAGTACTTC. Supplemented by reference TRBV7-9 and TRBJ2-7, the full variable domain reads DTGVSQNPRHKITKRGQNVTFRCDPISEHNRLYWYRQTLGQGPEFLTYFQNEAQLEKSRLLSDRFSAERPKGSFSTLEIQRTEQGDSAMYLCASSFNYEQYFGPGTRLTVT.

V and J are TRBV7-2 and TRBJ1-5, with D possibly being TRBD1 (6 bases). There are 14 residues in the CDR3. CDR1 is SGHTA and CDR2 is FQGNSA in the germline V gene. The ends were cut back, 3 bases at V and 4 bases at J, with 10 bases in the middle. Written as DNA, the CDR3 is TGTGCCAGCAGCTTTCTGGGGGCGAATCAGCCCCAGCATTTT. Amino acid sequence: CASSFLGANQPQHF.

This sequence joins TRBV5-5 and TRBJ2-2, with D possibly being TRBD1 or TRBD2 (5 bases each). The length of the CDR3 is 15 residues. V was pared by 1 base and J by 1 base, with 8 bases between. CDR1 and CDR2 from the germline V gene are SGHKS and YYEKEE (reference sequence). CDR3 protein: CASSLTGLNTGELFF. CDR3 nucleotides: TGTGCCAGCAGCTTGACAGGACTGAACACCGGGGAGCTGTTTTTT.

This chain joins TRBV6-6 and TRBJ2-5, with a weak D call TRBD1 (5 bases). Deletions cut 5 bases from V and 0 bases from J, with 7 bases between. Germline CDR1 is MNHNY and CDR2 is SVGAGI (reference sequence). The CDR3 spans 13 residues. The CDR3 DNA follows: TGTGCCAGCAGTCGACAGCACCAAGAGACCCAGTACTTC. Its translation: CASSRQHQETQYF.

The chain's CDR3 is CASSLGVSGGALKYF. For the CDR3, the DNA is TGTGCCAGCAGCTTAGGGGTTAGCGGGGGGGCCCTTAAGTATTTT. The chain uses TRBV7-8 and TRBJ2-3, with 11 bases aligning to TRBD2. Germline lookup yields CDR1 SGHVS and CDR2 FQNEAQ. This CDR3 has 15 amino acids. The J segment lost 13 bases and the V segment lost 1 base, leaving 10 bases of the junction unmatched. Full variable domain (rest looked up from reference TRBV7-8 and TRBJ2-3): GAGVSQSPRYKVAKRGQDVALRCDPISGHVSLFWYQQALGQGPEFLTYFQNEAQLDKSGLPSDRFFAERPEGSVSTLKIQRTQQEDSAVYLCASSLGVSGGALKYFGPGTRLTVL.

This chain links TRBV5-5 with TRBJ1-3; no clear D. Germline CDR1 is SGHKS and CDR2 is YYEKEE (reference sequence). The CDR3 runs 16 residues. Trimming shortened V by 1 base and J by 1 base, and 12 bases separated the two germline ends. In nucleotides, the CDR3 is TGTGCCAGCAGCTTGTACCCCACCGAGTCTGGAAACACCATATATTTT. It translates to CASSLYPTESGNTIYF.

This chain uses TRBV5-1 with TRBJ1-2, with D perhaps TRBD1 (6 bases). V dropped 0 bases and J dropped 3 bases, with 12 bases sitting between them. Germline CDR1 and CDR2: SGHRS and YFSETQ. The CDR3 totals 15 residues. The chain's CDR3 is CASSLGSGADYGYTF. CDR3 in DNA: TGCGCCAGCAGCTTGGGCTCAGGGGCGGACTATGGCTACACCTTC.

The V and J genes are TRBV27 and TRBJ1-2, with a tentative D call TRBD1 (6 bases). The CDR3 covers 17 residues. In germline, CDR1 is MNHEY, CDR2 SMNVEV (reference sequence). Trimming left V 3 bases short and J 1 base short, with 18 bases between. CDR3 residues: CASSFSPGTLNNYGYTF. The CDR3 DNA sequence: TGTGCCAGCAGTTTTTCCCCCGGGACACTAAATAACTATGGCTACACCTTC.

This clone was picked up one time. CDR3 in DNA: TGCGCCAGCAGCCAAGGAACTACATATGGGAGTGAGCAGTTCTTC. It yields the protein CASSQGTTYGSEQFF. This chain links TRBV4-3 with TRBJ2-1, with TRBD2 as a possible D gene (5 bases). Trimming stripped 1 base from V and 9 bases from J, with 16 bases between. This CDR3 contains 15 residues. Looked up from germline, CDR1 is LGHNA and CDR2 is YSLEER.

This chain uses TRBV4-1 with TRBJ2-7, with D unclear. The germline CDR1 and CDR2 sequences are MGHRA and YSYEKL. CDR3 length: 15 residues. Trimming cost V 1 base and J 0 bases, with 10 bases left between them. The CDR3 is CASSQVGLNSYEQYF. The CDR3, as DNA: TGCGCCAGCAGCCAAGTCGGCTTAAACTCCTACGAGCAGTACTTC.

The chain employs TRBV7-3 and TRBJ1-1; D gene ambiguous. Germline-derived CDR1 and CDR2 are SGHTA and FQGTGA. This CDR3 spans 13 amino acids. V lost 0 bases and J lost 10, with 12 bases in between. The chain's CDR3 is CASSLTSRSVAFF. The CDR3 DNA is TGTGCCAGCAGCTTAACCAGCCGGTCGGTAGCTTTCTTT.

This chain uses TRBV5-1 with TRBJ2-1; a possible D gene is TRBD2 (5 bases). Germline V gene sequence: CDR1 SGHRS, CDR2 YFSETQ. The V end was cut by 3 bases, the J end by 2 bases, with 9 bases between. The CDR3 spans 14 residues. CDR3 DNA: TGCGCCAGCAGCTCGAGACTAACCTACAATGAGCAGTTCTTC. Translation: CASSSRLTYNEQFF.